This T cell receptor (beta chain) was recovered during a study of T-cell memory formation after mild COVID-19. Via MiXCR, TCRdb re-called the 5' RACE reads, giving one row per CDR3 protein. The sample includes 350,000 to 550,000 distinct CDR3 sequences, approximately 19% seen only once; the top ten take around a fifth. V was pared by 7 bases and J by 0 bases, with 5 bases of the junction left unmatched. The CDR3 has 14 residues. Per the germline V gene, CDR1 is SQVTM and CDR2 is ANQGSEA. The TCR was taken from a man younger than 35 who had mild COVID-19 (a few samples of this study predate the infection). Cell type and time point are not known. The chain links TRBV29-1 to TRBJ2-3, with 9 bases fitting TRBD2. Sequences were obtained from PBMCs or a T cell subset sorted from them (not recorded which). In nucleotides, the CDR3 is TGCAGCGCCGAGCGGGGGGCCAGCACAGATACGCAGTATTTT. It translates to CSAERGASTDTQYF.